The present T cell receptor (beta chain) was sequenced within a study of cytomegalovirus exposure and HLA in healthy donors. Study outcomes and limitations: A later look showed TCR association rates differing by HLA locus, highest for DRB1 and lowest for HLA-C.

The CDR3 contains 16 residues. Per the germline V gene, CDR1 is SGHTA and CDR2 is FQGNSA. V was pared by 2 bases and J by 1 base, with 13 bases between. Turning to this clone: The antigen is unknown.

With 60 Vbeta and 13 Jbeta primers, the PCR was carried out. Assay: immunoSEQ multiplex PCR; the TCRdb copy retains only in-frame clones and omits some. The sample holds some 180,000 clones, roughly 72% seen once. Sequencing input: PBMCs. V usage is TRBV7-2 and J usage is TRBJ2-3; D is perhaps TRBD2 (6 bases). The TCR sequence derives from a man under 40 in good health and CMV-seronegative. The CDR3 loop is CASSLLGLLGTDTQYF. Here the CDR3 DNA reads TGTGCCAGCAGCTTACTGGGACTCCTCGGCACAGATACGCAGTATTTT.